Listed below are T cell receptor beta chains from one sample, sequenced in a study of Ad26.COV2.S vaccination and SARS-CoV-2 variants. Assay used: immunoSEQ multiplex PCR; TCRdb lists only in-frame clones, some missing. The data contain over 110,000 clones, roughly 90% of them singletons. The material was peripheral blood, obtained after recovery from COVID-19. The receptors originated from a human donor who had recovered from COVID-19. The CDR3 runs from the conserved cysteine through the conserved F or W. D genes are given only for firm matches. Rows may omit the clone size; those that give it use once, few, many or a size class.

size,V,J,D,DNA,CDR3
NA,TRBV14,TRBJ2-2,NA,TGTGCCAGCAGCCAAGATCTTGGGGGCGCGGGCACCGGGGAGCTGTTTTTT,CASSQDLGGAGTGELFF
once,TRBV5-8,TRBJ1-1,TRBD1,TGTGCCAGCAGCTCACAGGGGGCTGGGACTGAAGCTTTCTTT,CASSSQGAGTEAFF
NA,TRBV6-2/TRBV6-3,TRBJ1-2,NA,TGTGCCAGCAGTTTCTTGGAAGCTAACTATGGCTACACCTTC,CASSFLEANYGYTF
NA,TRBV12-5,TRBJ2-1,NA,TGTGCTAGTGGCTTCTACTTCTTC,CASGFYFF
NA,TRBV7-2,TRBJ1-2,NA,TGTGCCAGCAGCTTAGACTCTTCGACCCCTGGCTACACCTTC,CASSLDSSTPGYTF
NA,TRBV4-1,TRBJ2-2,NA,TGCGCCAGCAGCCAAACGTCCGGGTTTAACACCGGGGAGCTGTTTTTT,CASSQTSGFNTGELFF
NA,TRBV5-1,TRBJ1-6,NA,TGCGCCAGCAGCTTGTCCGGCTCACCCCTCCACTTT,CASSLSGSPLHF
NA,TRBV4-1,TRBJ1-1,NA,TGCGCCAGCAGCCAAGCTCCGGGACGGACTAAAAGTAGTACGACTGAAGCTTTCTTT,CASSQAPGRTKSSTTEAFF
NA,TRBV18,TRBJ2-1,NA,TGTGCCAGCTCCACAAGCTCCTACAATGAGCAGTTCTTC,CASSTSSYNEQFF
NA,TRBV11-2,TRBJ2-1,NA,TGTGCCAGCAGCTTAGAGGGTCGCGGGTCTAGCCACTCCTACAATGAGCAGTTCTTC,CASSLEGRGSSHSYNEQFF
NA,TRBV9,TRBJ1-5,NA,TGTGCCAGCAGCGTAGATACAAATCAGCCCCAGCATTTT,CASSVDTNQPQHF
NA,TRBV19,TRBJ1-6,NA,TGTGCCAGTAGTATAGTAGGAAGAGGGGCCAATTCACCCCTCCACTTT,CASSIVGRGANSPLHF
few,TRBV5-4,TRBJ1-5,NA,TGTGCCAGCAGCTTGTGGCCAAATCAGCCCCAGCATTTT,CASSLWPNQPQHF
NA,TRBV3-1/TRBV3-2,TRBJ2-5,NA,TGTGCCAGCAGCTCGCGGGAGACCCAGTACTTC,CASSSRETQYF
NA,TRBV5-1,TRBJ1-6,NA,TGCGCCAGCAGCCTGTTCGTAGGGGAATATAATTCACCCCTCCACTTT,CASSLFVGEYNSPLHF
NA,TRBV7-2,TRBJ1-2,NA,TGTGCCAGCAGCGAAGGGGAGGGAGGCTACACCTTC,CASSEGEGGYTF
NA,TRBV6-5,TRBJ2-2,NA,TGTGCCAGCAGGACAGGTCGAGTCGGGGAGCTGTTTTTT,CASRTGRVGELFF
NA,TRBV10-3,TRBJ2-3,NA,TGTGCCATCAGTGCCGGGGCCAACACAGATACGCAGTATTTT,CAISAGANTDTQYF
NA,TRBV6-5,TRBJ1-6,NA,TGTGCCAGCAGTTACCTCTCGGGACAAAATAATTCACCCCTCCACTTT,CASSYLSGQNNSPLHF
NA,TRBV6-5,TRBJ2-5,NA,TGTGCCAGCACCCCCGCCGGGACGACCGGAGAGACCCAGTACTTC,CASTPAGTTGETQYF
NA,TRBV15,TRBJ2-3,TRBD2,TGTGCCACCAGTTTCTGGGGAGGGAGCACAGATACGCAGTATTTT,CATSFWGGSTDTQYF
NA,TRBV4-1,TRBJ1-4,NA,TGCGCCAGCAGCCAAGATCACTCCCTCGCAGAAAAACTGTTTTTT,CASSQDHSLAEKLFF
NA,TRBV5-3,TRBJ2-5,NA,TGTGCCAGAAGCTTGGCCGGACCAGCTCCAAGTAATCCCCAGAAAGAGACCCAGTACTTC,CARSLAGPAPSNPQKETQYF
NA,TRBV2,TRBJ1-1,NA,TGTGCCAGCAGCGTTAGGACATACGACACTGAAGCTTTCTTT,CASSVRTYDTEAFF
NA,TRBV6-6,TRBJ1-1,NA,TGTGCCAGCAGCCCCAGGACGAACACTGAAGCTTTCTTT,CASSPRTNTEAFF
once,TRBV3-1/TRBV3-2,TRBJ1-1,NA,TGTGCCAGCAGCCAAGTTGGTTATCGGGCAGGGGTTGTCACTGAAGCTTTCTTT,CASSQVGYRAGVVTEAFF
NA,TRBV2,TRBJ2-1,NA,TGTGCCAGCAGTATGAAAGCCCTCGATAACAATGAGCAGTTCTTC,CASSMKALDNNEQFF
NA,TRBV6-5,TRBJ2-2,NA,TGTGCCAGCAGTTACTCGAGACGACCCGGGGAGCTGTTTTTT,CASSYSRRPGELFF
NA,TRBV6-5,TRBJ2-1,NA,TGTGCCAGCAGCCCGGCGGACACCGTACGGAATGAGCAGTTCTTC,CASSPADTVRNEQFF
NA,TRBV6-2/TRBV6-3,TRBJ1-5,NA,TGTGCCAGCAGTTACTCGAAGTTAGCTGGGTTACGCGTCAATCAGCCCCAGCATTTT,CASSYSKLAGLRVNQPQHF
NA,TRBV3-1/TRBV3-2,TRBJ2-1,NA,TGTGCCAGCAGCCAACCAGGGGATCCCTACAATGAGCAGTTCTTC,CASSQPGDPYNEQFF
NA,TRBV5-5,TRBJ2-7,TRBD1,TGTGCCAGCAGCTTAGGACAGGGGTTTTACGAGCAGTACTTC,CASSLGQGFYEQYF
NA,TRBV10-3,TRBJ2-2,TRBD2,TGTGCCATCAAAGGTAGCGGGGGTTGGAACACCGGGGAGCTGTTTTTT,CAIKGSGGWNTGELFF
NA,TRBV28,TRBJ2-3,NA,TGTGCCAGCGCCATTATGGAGGTGGGCACAGATACGCAGTATTTT,CASAIMEVGTDTQYF
few,TRBV5-4,TRBJ2-5,TRBD2,TGTGCCAGCAGCTCCCCAACTAGCGGGGGGAAACAAGAGACCCAGTACTTC,CASSSPTSGGKQETQYF
NA,TRBV7-2,TRBJ2-3,TRBD2,TGTGCCAGCAGCTCGCGGGGGGGCGAGACAGATACGCAGTATTTT,CASSSRGGETDTQYF
NA,TRBV7-9,TRBJ2-4,NA,TGTGCCAGCAGCAATTACAGGGGAGGGGACATTCAGTACTTC,CASSNYRGGDIQYF
NA,TRBV15,TRBJ1-2,TRBD1,TGTGCCACCAGCAGAGAACCGGGACAGGGGTTCTATGGCTACACCTTC,CATSREPGQGFYGYTF
NA,TRBV19,TRBJ1-5,NA,TGTGCCAGTAGTATCAGGTATCGGGCCGACTCTTATCGAAGCCAGCCCCAGCATTTT,CASSIRYRADSYRSQPQHF
NA,TRBV14,TRBJ2-4,NA,TGTGCCAGCAGCCAAGTCGAACGCATTCAGTACTTC,CASSQVERIQYF
NA,TRBV11-3,TRBJ2-5,NA,TGTGCCAGCAGCTTAACGGTCCAAGAGACCCAGTACTTC,CASSLTVQETQYF
NA,TRBV12-3/TRBV12-4,TRBJ2-3,NA,TGTGCCAGCAGTTTAAACACAGATACGCAGTATTTT,CASSLNTDTQYF
NA,TRBV6-5,TRBJ1-6,TRBD1,TGTGCCAGCAGTTACTCGTGGACAGGAAATTCACCCCTCCACTTT,CASSYSWTGNSPLHF
NA,TRBV6-1,TRBJ1-2,NA,TGTGCCAGCAGTGAAATGAGGAACAGGGCAGACCCGCTTAAGAGGGGCTACACCTTC,CASSEMRNRADPLKRGYTF
NA,TRBV9,TRBJ2-7,TRBD1,TGTGCCAGCAGCGGGGGGACAGGGTTATCGTACGAGCAGTACTTC,CASSGGTGLSYEQYF